A selection of T cell receptor beta chains follows, all from one sample in a study of blood T cell dynamics during melanoma immunotherapy. Clones were read by immunoSEQ multiplex PCR, and TCRdb kept only the in-frame ones, dropping some. The data show 10,000 or so clones, 88% seen once. Sequenced material: blood, taken from a patient treated with checkpoint blockade. The receptors were sampled from a human donor with melanoma. The CDR3 runs from the conserved cysteine through the conserved F or W. Each record gives: V gene, CDR3 protein.

V gene: TRBV27
CDR3 protein: CASSHGLAANTGELFF

V gene: TRBV14
CDR3 protein: CASSQDPRLYEQYF

V gene: TRBV5-1
CDR3 protein: CASSLMSSTDTQYF

V gene: TRBV14
CDR3 protein: CASSQDLMRGSYEQYF

V gene: TRBV18
CDR3 protein: CASSPNGQGGNEKLFF

V gene: TRBV5-4
CDR3 protein: CASSPGTSFAEQYF

V gene: TRBV28
CDR3 protein: CASNPTGQGRSTEAFF

V gene: TRBV7-2
CDR3 protein: CASSLARETQYF

V gene: TRBV18
CDR3 protein: CASSPLISGQETQYF

V gene: TRBV6-4
CDR3 protein: CASSPDHNQPQHF

V gene: TRBV2
CDR3 protein: CASSRTGPPAEQYF

V gene: TRBV5-5
CDR3 protein: CASSLEGQGAGEQYF

V gene: TRBV27
CDR3 protein: CASSSLRQPFGNTIYF

V gene: TRBV19
CDR3 protein: CASSPRGKGTEAFF

V gene: TRBV6-1
CDR3 protein: CASTGGRASNEQFF

V gene: TRBV9
CDR3 protein: CASSFQSRGSGNTIYF

V gene: TRBV19
CDR3 protein: CASSQEQRGEQFF

V gene: TRBV7-8
CDR3 protein: CASSLPDIWDSYNEQFF

V gene: TRBV12-5
CDR3 protein: CASGFLGLTYNEQFF

V gene: TRBV4-1
CDR3 protein: CASRRTGFNEKLFF

V gene: TRBV6-4
CDR3 protein: CASSDSTNSPLHF

V gene: TRBV11-2
CDR3 protein: CASSSKSGSYNEQFF

V gene: TRBV6-6
CDR3 protein: CASRGQGTQPQHF

V gene: TRBV27
CDR3 protein: CASSPGLKTYEQYF

V gene: TRBV6-1
CDR3 protein: CASTRPGQGASEAFF

V gene: TRBV7-9
CDR3 protein: CASSSEGLDQYF

V gene: TRBV7-9
CDR3 protein: CASSPSIRGETQYF

V gene: TRBV27
CDR3 protein: CASSSLRPTDTQYF

V gene: TRBV11-2
CDR3 protein: CASSQLAGFADTQYF

V gene: TRBV4-2
CDR3 protein: CASSQADANTEAFF

V gene: TRBV4-1
CDR3 protein: CASNTGSPSTDTQYF

V gene: TRBV5-1
CDR3 protein: CASSKLGGSNYGYTF

V gene: TRBV4-1
CDR3 protein: CASSQVDLSNQPQHF

V gene: TRBV29-1
CDR3 protein: CSVRTGNTGELFF

V gene: TRBV7-6
CDR3 protein: CASSPRLTARNEKLFF

V gene: TRBV7-2
CDR3 protein: CASSSGRNTEAFF

V gene: TRBV30
CDR3 protein: CAWSVRASGYTGELFF